This T cell receptor beta chain was recorded in a study of CD8 T cells in ankylosing spondylitis. Overall study results and limits: Characteristic, it appeared, of ankylosing spondylitis blood was a TCR beta motif of about eight highly homologous variants.

TCRdb ran MiXCR on the 5' RACE reads and lists one entry per CDR3 protein. The data show around 430,000 distinct CDR3 sequences, roughly a sixth seen once. There are many counts of this clonotype. Antigen specificity is unknown. The CDR3 is made up of 17 amino acids. In germline, CDR1 is SGHRS, CDR2 YFSETQ. J lost 3 bases, V lost 1 base, and 11 bases had no gene match. Sequencing used blood, either unsorted or a sorted T cell fraction (not recorded which). The clonotype comes from a male donor with ankylosing spondylitis. The V gene is TRBV5-1, the J gene TRBJ2-5; TRBD1 matches 8 bases. The CDR3 sequence: CASSLTVTTGAEETQYF. CDR3 bases: TGCGCCAGCAGCTTGACGGTTACGACAGGGGCAGAAGAGACCCAGTACTTC.